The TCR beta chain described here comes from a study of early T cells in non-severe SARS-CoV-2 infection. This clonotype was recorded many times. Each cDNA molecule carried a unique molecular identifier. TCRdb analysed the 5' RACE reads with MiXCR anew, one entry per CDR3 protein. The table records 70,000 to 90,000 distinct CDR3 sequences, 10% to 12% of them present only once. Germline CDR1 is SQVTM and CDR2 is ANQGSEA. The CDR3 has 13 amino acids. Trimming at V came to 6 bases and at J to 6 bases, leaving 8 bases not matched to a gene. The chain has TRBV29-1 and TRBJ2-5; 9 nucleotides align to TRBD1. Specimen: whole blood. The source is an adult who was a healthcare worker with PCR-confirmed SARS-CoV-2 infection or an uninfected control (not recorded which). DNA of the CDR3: TGCAGCGTCTTAACAGGGGGCGGACAGACCCAGTACTTC. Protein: CSVLTGGGQTQYF.